This T cell receptor (beta chain) was sequenced for a study of blood T cell repertoires in COVID-19. Turning to the study itself: The study drew acute and convalescent COVID-19 samples from the United States, Italy and Spain.

The Seattle site enrolled patients during active infection and followed them longitudinally. There are 13 residues in the CDR3. Deletions cut 4 bases from V and 5 bases from J, with 11 bases between. Germline V lookup: CDR1 KGHSH, CDR2 LQKENI. Data came from immunoSEQ multiplex PCR; TCRdb stores just in-frame clones and leaves some out. The sample lists 330,000 or so clones; more than 70% were seen once. The specimen was peripheral blood. The chain links TRBV18 to TRBJ1-1; D perhaps matches TRBD1 (5 bases). This sequence was found in a woman aged 60-75 years with COVID-19, enrolled during active disease. The CDR3 DNA reads TGTGCCAGCTCACGCAGGGAAGGTACTGAAGCTTTCTTT. Translated: CASSRREGTEAFF.